Listed below are T cell receptor beta chains from one sample, sequenced in a study of cytomegalovirus exposure and HLA in healthy donors. Assay used: immunoSEQ multiplex PCR; TCRdb lists only in-frame clones, some missing. The sample yields approximately 100,000 clones, 69% seen once. Sequencing was carried out using PBMCs. Receptors were obtained from a female donor in good health and CMV-seronegative. Each CDR3 is given with its conserved first and last residue. The D gene is left open where the match is weak. A row's size may be missing; if present it is once, few, many or a size class.

>TRBV18|NA|NA|TRBJ1-4
CASSPNRASEKLFF
TGTGCCAGCTCACCGAACAGGGCAAGTGAAAAACTGTTTTTT
>TRBV14|TRBD1|few|TRBJ1-4
CASSQDRGTGVGKLFF
TGTGCCAGCAGCCAAGACCGGGGGACAGGGGTGGGAAAACTGTTTTTT
>TRBV5-1|NA|NA|TRBJ1-1
CASKRGINTEAFF
TGCGCCAGCAAACGGGGAATCAACACTGAAGCTTTCTTT
>TRBV5-1|TRBD1|NA|TRBJ2-4
CASSLAPGGADIQYF
TGCGCCAGCAGCTTGGCGCCAGGGGGCGCGGACATTCAGTACTTC
>TRBV28|TRBD1|NA|TRBJ1-2
CASSSGQGYGYTF
TGTGCCAGCAGTTCAGGACAGGGGTATGGCTACACCTTC
>TRBV18|NA|NA|TRBJ1-1
CASSPRVGGNTEAFF
TGTGCCAGCTCACCACGCGTCGGGGGGAACACTGAAGCTTTCTTT
>TRBV4-1|NA|once|TRBJ2-7
CASSQQAGETYEQYF
TGCGCCAGCAGCCAACAGGCAGGGGAAACCTACGAGCAGTACTTC
>TRBV27|NA|few|TRBJ1-2
CASSRRGQNYGYTF
TGTGCCAGCAGTCGAAGGGGTCAAAATTATGGCTACACCTTC
>TRBV5-6|NA|NA|TRBJ2-1
CASSLPASEAYNEQFF
TGTGCCAGCAGCTTGCCGGCTAGCGAGGCCTACAATGAGCAGTTCTTC
>TRBV6-5|TRBD1|NA|TRBJ1-1
CASKVTGENTEAFF
TGTGCCAGCAAAGTGACAGGGGAGAACACTGAAGCTTTCTTT
>TRBV9|NA|NA|TRBJ1-5
CASSVDGNQPQHF
TGTGCCAGCAGCGTAGACGGGAATCAGCCCCAGCATTTT
>TRBV9|NA|NA|TRBJ1-1
CASSVGFGVEAFF
TGTGCCAGCAGCGTAGGGTTCGGGGTAGAAGCTTTCTTT
>TRBV7-3|TRBD2|NA|TRBJ2-1
CASSLKLAGYEQFF
TGTGCCAGCAGCTTAAAACTAGCGGGCTATGAGCAGTTCTTC
>TRBV18|NA|NA|TRBJ1-1
CASSQGEGTEAFF
TGTGCCAGCTCACAGGGGGAAGGGACTGAAGCTTTCTTT
>TRBV27|TRBD2|few|TRBJ2-1
CASSPLGLARDNEQFF
TGTGCCAGCAGTCCCCTCGGACTAGCGAGAGACAATGAGCAGTTCTTC
>TRBV28|TRBD2|NA|TRBJ2-3
CASTTLATSGSTDTQYF
TGTGCCAGCACCACCTTGGCGACTAGCGGGAGCACAGATACGCAGTATTTT
>TRBV30|NA|few|TRBJ2-1
CAWSWGGGYNEQFF
TGTGCCTGGAGTTGGGGGGGCGGTTACAATGAGCAGTTCTTC
>TRBV9|NA|few|TRBJ1-1
CASSASQGMNTEAFF
TGTGCCAGCAGCGCCTCACAGGGCATGAACACTGAAGCTTTCTTT
>TRBV5-6|TRBD2|NA|TRBJ2-3
CASSLRSGETDTQYF
TGTGCCAGCAGCTTGAGAAGCGGGGAGACAGATACGCAGTATTTT
>TRBV14|NA|NA|TRBJ2-1
CASSQAVGAVGGYNEQFF
TGTGCCAGCAGCCAAGCAGTAGGGGCCGTGGGTGGCTACAATGAGCAGTTCTTC
>TRBV19|NA|NA|TRBJ1-2
CASRPAGDLGGYTF
TGTGCCAGTAGGCCCGCAGGGGACCTTGGGGGCTACACCTTC
>TRBV2|TRBD1|NA|TRBJ1-1
CASSEVTPGQGNAEAFF
TGTGCCAGCAGTGAGGTAACTCCGGGACAGGGTAACGCTGAAGCTTTCTTT
>TRBV19|NA|few|TRBJ1-1
CASSMGQGIKMNTEAFF
TGTGCCAGTAGTATGGGACAAGGCATTAAGATGAACACTGAAGCTTTCTTT
>TRBV19|NA|NA|TRBJ1-2
CASSIVGGAGYTF
TGTGCCAGTAGTATAGTTGGGGGGGCTGGCTACACCTTC
>TRBV19|TRBD1|few|TRBJ2-1
CASISGTAAREQFF
TGTGCCAGTATTTCCGGGACAGCCGCACGCGAGCAGTTCTTC
>TRBV18|NA|NA|TRBJ2-7
CASSPEVIKNEQYF
TGTGCCAGCTCACCAGAGGTTATTAAGAACGAGCAGTACTTC
>TRBV21-1|NA|NA|TRBJ1-1
CASSSRVGPEAFF
TGTGCCAGCAGCTCTAGGGTGGGGCCTGAAGCTTTCTTT
>TRBV11-1|NA|NA|TRBJ1-1
CASMLDRMNTEAFF
TGTGCCAGCATGCTCGACAGGATGAACACTGAAGCTTTCTTT
>TRBV7-2|NA|once|TRBJ1-2
CASSYRHPPGDYGYTF
TGTGCCAGCAGCTACCGTCACCCGCCGGGGGACTATGGCTACACCTTC
>TRBV5-1|TRBD1|NA|TRBJ1-2
CASSLNSGTDYGYTF
TGCGCCAGCAGCTTAAACTCCGGGACAGACTATGGCTACACCTTC
>TRBV9|TRBD2|few|TRBJ2-2
CASSLSGGRGTGELFF
TGTGCCAGCAGCCTGAGCGGGGGGCGGGGCACCGGGGAGCTGTTTTTT
>TRBV29-1|NA|NA|TRBJ2-5
CSAPLGQGQETQYF
TGCAGCGCTCCTCTTGGGCAGGGCCAAGAGACCCAGTACTTC
>TRBV30|TRBD1|once|TRBJ2-3
CDWIRTGLSSSTDTQYF
TGTGACTGGATTAGGACAGGGTTATCCAGTAGCACAGATACGCAGTATTTT
>TRBV5-1|NA|NA|TRBJ2-5
CASSLTSPQETQYF
TGCGCCAGCAGCTTGACTAGCCCCCAAGAGACCCAGTACTTC
>TRBV6-4|TRBD2|few|TRBJ2-3
CASSASGSTDTQYF
TGTGCCAGCAGTGCTAGCGGGAGCACAGATACGCAGTATTTT
>TRBV29-1|TRBD1|NA|TRBJ1-6
CSAGDRANSPLHF
TGCAGCGCGGGGGACAGGGCAAATTCACCCCTCCACTTT
>TRBV14|NA|NA|TRBJ2-7
CASSQGQVRYF
TGTGCCAGCAGCCAAGGGCAGGTCCGGTACTTC
>TRBV11-2|TRBD1|few|TRBJ2-7
CASSRIADRGYEQYF
TGTGCCAGCAGCCGCATAGCGGACAGGGGGTACGAGCAGTACTTC
>TRBV7-8|NA|once|TRBJ1-2
CASSLGGDGYGYTF
TGTGCCAGCAGCCTAGGTGGAGACGGCTATGGCTACACCTTC
>TRBV7-9|NA|NA|TRBJ1-4
CASSLTGVGDRHEKLFF
TGTGCCAGCAGCTTAACGGGGGTCGGTGATCGACATGAAAAACTGTTTTTT
>TRBV2|TRBD2|NA|TRBJ2-4
CASSDLGLAGLYF
TGTGCCAGCAGTGACTTGGGACTAGCGGGATTGTACTTC
>TRBV11-2|NA|NA|TRBJ2-5
CASSLGQRQETQYF
TGTGCCAGCAGCTTAGGACAGCGCCAAGAGACCCAGTACTTC
>TRBV29-1|NA|NA|TRBJ2-2
CSVAERPGELFF
TGCAGCGTTGCAGAGCGGCCCGGGGAGCTGTTTTTT
>TRBV5-1|TRBD1|few|TRBJ2-1
CASSGGQGINEQFF
TGCGCCAGCAGCGGGGGACAGGGGATCAATGAGCAGTTCTTC